Listed below are T cell receptor beta chains from one sample, sequenced in a study of T cells in Graves' hyperthyroidism and ophthalmopathy. TCRdb re-analysed the multiplex PCR reads in MiXCR, keeping a single row per CDR3 protein. In the table there are roughly 400,000 distinct CDR3 sequences, 15% to 19% of which are singletons. Sequenced material: blood. The receptor source for this set is a woman in her late teens or twenties with Graves' hyperthyroidism that later progressed to Graves' ophthalmopathy. Each CDR3 is given with its conserved first and last residue. A D gene is named only where the DNA matches it firmly. Not all rows give a size; the values are once, few, many and, for expanded clones, a class.

size,D,V,J,DNA,CDR3
few,TRBD1,TRBV28,TRBJ2-4,TGTGCCAGCAGTTCTGGGACAGGATTGTCTTTAGCCAAAAACATTCAGTACTTC,CASSSGTGLSLAKNIQYF
many,TRBD1,TRBV5-1,TRBJ2-1,TGCGCCAGCAATAACAGGGGCAATGAGCAGTTCTTC,CASNNRGNEQFF
many,-,TRBV28,TRBJ1-5,TGTGCCAGCAGTTTCACGTTAAATCAGCCCCAGCATTTT,CASSFTLNQPQHF
few,TRBD2,TRBV7-2,TRBJ2-5,TGTGCCAGCAGCTCAATACTAGCGAGGGAAGAGACCCAGTACTTC,CASSSILAREETQYF
many,-,TRBV6-1,TRBJ2-1,TGTGCCAGCAGTCCGCGGGGCGCGGTGAGACACAATGAGCAGTTCTTC,CASSPRGAVRHNEQFF
few,TRBD1,TRBV12-3/TRBV12-4,TRBJ2-1,TGTGCCAGCAGCGGGGGACAGGGGTCTATCCTACGCTACAATGAGCAGTTCTTC,CASSGGQGSILRYNEQFF
many,-,TRBV7-9,TRBJ2-2,TGTGCCAGCAGCCCCGACACGAACACCGGGGAGCTGTTTTTT,CASSPDTNTGELFF
many,TRBD1,TRBV5-1,TRBJ2-1,TGCGCCAGCAGCAGGACAGGGGCCTTGTACAATGAGCAGTTCTTC,CASSRTGALYNEQFF
many,-,TRBV3-1,TRBJ1-1,TGTGCCAGCAGCCAAACCGTGGGGGACACTGAAGCTTTCTTT,CASSQTVGDTEAFF
many,-,TRBV12-3/TRBV12-4,TRBJ2-1,TGTGCCAGCAGTTTAGTAGGACTATCCTACAATGAGCAGTTCTTC,CASSLVGLSYNEQFF
many,-,TRBV6-1,TRBJ2-5,TGTGCCAGCAGTTCCTTGGGGGCCCAAGAGACCCAGTACTTC,CASSSLGAQETQYF
many,-,TRBV12-3/TRBV12-4,TRBJ2-3,TGTGCCAGCAGCCTCGGACAATACTTCACAGATACGCAGTATTTT,CASSLGQYFTDTQYF
many,TRBD2,TRBV18,TRBJ2-7,TGTGCCAACCCCCTGGGACTAGCGGGAGAAGTGGAAGAGCAGTACTTC,CANPLGLAGEVEEQYF
few,TRBD1,TRBV27,TRBJ2-4,TGTGCCAGCAGTACACAGGGGGATGAAAACATTCAGTACTTC,CASSTQGDENIQYF
few,-,TRBV6-1,TRBJ2-7,TGTGCCAGCACCCTGGGGCAGACTCCTTACGAGCAGTACTTC,CASTLGQTPYEQYF
few,-,TRBV3-1,TRBJ1-2,TGTGCCAGCAGCCAAGATAGTTCGGGACATGTTGAGGGCTACACCTTC,CASSQDSSGHVEGYTF
few,TRBD2,TRBV13,TRBJ2-1,TGTGCCAGCAGCTTTCTCGGGACTAGCGGCTACAATGAGCAGTTCTTC,CASSFLGTSGYNEQFF
-,TRBD2,TRBV27,TRBJ2-3,TGTGCCAGCAGGCTCGGGGACTACTACACAGATACGCAGTATTTT,CASRLGDYYTDTQYF
few,TRBD1,TRBV10-3,TRBJ2-2,TGTGCCATCAGTGTGACAGGGGAGTCCGCCGGGGAGCTGTTTTTT,CAISVTGESAGELFF
few,-,TRBV4-2,TRBJ2-3,TGTGCCAGCAGCCAAGGCTTCCAGACAGGGACTAGCACAGATACGCAGTATTTT,CASSQGFQTGTSTDTQYF
many,-,TRBV6-5,TRBJ1-1,TGTGCCAGCAGTTACCTAGGGGAAGCTTTCTTT,CASSYLGEAFF
many,TRBD2,TRBV3-1,TRBJ2-7,TGTGCCAGCAGCCATACTAGCGTAACCTACGAGCAGTACTTC,CASSHTSVTYEQYF
-,-,TRBV6-2/TRBV6-3,TRBJ2-7,TGTGCCAGCAGTTACGGGGCGGGGGAGCAGTACTTC,CASSYGAGEQYF
many,TRBD1,TRBV13,TRBJ2-7,TGTGCCAGCAGCTTCAGGGGGCTCCACTACGAGCAGTACTTC,CASSFRGLHYEQYF
-,-,TRBV7-9,TRBJ1-4,TGTGCCAGCAGCTTAAATCGTGAAAAACTGTTTTTT,CASSLNREKLFF
many,TRBD1,TRBV6-1,TRBJ1-1,TGTGCCAGCAGGGTACAGGGGGACACTGAAGCTTTCTTT,CASRVQGDTEAFF
few,TRBD1,TRBV20-1,TRBJ1-5,TGCAGAGCACAGGGGGTCAACAATCAGCCCCAGCATTTT,CRAQGVNNQPQHF
few,TRBD1,TRBV6-2/TRBV6-3,TRBJ1-5,TGTGCCAGCACAGACAGGGTATCTCAGCCCCAGCATTTT,CASTDRVSQPQHF
-,-,TRBV7-2,TRBJ2-7,TGTGCCAGCAGCGAGGAGTCCTACGAGCAGTACTTC,CASSEESYEQYF
many,-,TRBV2,TRBJ2-7,TGTGCCAGCATGGGTTTACCCTACGAGCAGTACTTC,CASMGLPYEQYF
many,TRBD1,TRBV28,TRBJ1-5,TGTGCCAGCAGTCAAACGACAGGGTATAGCAATCAGCCCCAGCATTTT,CASSQTTGYSNQPQHF
many,-,TRBV27,TRBJ1-2,TGTGCCAGCAGTTTAACACGGCGGGGAGTTCCGCGGGGCTACACCTTC,CASSLTRRGVPRGYTF
many,-,TRBV7-8,TRBJ1-2,TGTGCCAGCAGCGCAGGGGCGGGAGGCTACACCTTC,CASSAGAGGYTF
few,TRBD1,TRBV12-5,TRBJ1-2,TGTGCTAGTGGTTTGGTACAGGGTCTTGACAGGGCAAATGGCTACACCTTC,CASGLVQGLDRANGYTF
many,-,TRBV20-1,TRBJ2-5,TGCAGTGCTAGATATTGGACCGGGGGAAAGGAGACCCAGTACTTC,CSARYWTGGKETQYF
many,-,TRBV3-1,TRBJ2-2,TGTGCCAGCAACCGGGGGACCGGGGAGCTGTTTTTT,CASNRGTGELFF
many,-,TRBV27,TRBJ2-1,TGTGCCAGCAGTGAGTCCCTAGCATCCGGTGGCAATGAGCAGTTCTTC,CASSESLASGGNEQFF
many,-,TRBV13,TRBJ1-1,TGTGCCAGCAGTCTGGACAGACACACTGAAGCTTTCTTT,CASSLDRHTEAFF
many,-,TRBV18,TRBJ2-1,TGTGCCAGCTCACCACGTTTACGGGGTGAGCAGTTCTTC,CASSPRLRGEQFF
many,-,TRBV6-1,TRBJ1-1,TGTGCCAGCAGGTTCGGGGGAGGCACTGAAGCTTTCTTT,CASRFGGGTEAFF